Given below is one T cell receptor (beta chain) in context. Its antigen specificity is not known. No per-base quality is available; no much larger clone lies one base away. The immunoSEQ Assay, a bias-controlled multiplex PCR, was used to amplify TCRbeta CDR3 regions from genomic DNA. As for how the authors treated the data: Within the assay, amplification of reference gene primers was used to estimate how many nucleated cells each sample contained. To quantify the absolute abundance of each unique TCRbeta CDR3 rearrangement, sequence reads were collapsed and filtered. For each sample, productive Simpson clonality was calculated by taking the square root of Simpson's diversity index across productive rearrangements. The clones in this table, taken by TCRdb from immuneACCESS, are in-frame only. Not every clone is retained; where verified, under half of the shortfall comes from an unresolved V gene, and the cause of the rest is unknown. That table gives V, J and clone size, and the DNA gave D and trimming. The sample table contains some 320,000 clones; only one count was recorded for over 90% of them. Jointly, the top ten make up around 4.2% of the sample.

The sample comes from a study of blood T cell repertoires in COVID-19 (dated by TCRdb to between 2020 and 2021). At the level of the whole study: Collaborator samples came from the United States, Italy and Spain and covered acute and convalescent phases of COVID-19. The material from the prospective study consisted of cDNA or gDNA derived from T cells, B-cell-depleted T cells, or PBMCs. The dataset comprised deeply sampled blood TCRbeta repertoires from subjects exposed to, actively infected with, or recovered from COVID-19. The repertoires were released in a freely available public database meant as a resource for research on the immune response to SARS-CoV-2. The samples were drawn from two sources: the first 160 participants of the ongoing ImmuneRACE study, and some 1,300 subjects contributed by 6 global collaborators. The sample metadata nearly always contained a de-identified subject ID, COVID-19 status, age in years and sex. Where HLA class I and class II types were available, the types were taken from metadata supplied by the sample provider, not from assay-based typing. Overall study outcomes, separate from this receptor: Clinical and demographic metadata were provided uncurated, with the amount varying by source and participant.

Participants in the prospective study were enrolled through a virtual design, were aged roughly 18 to 90 years, and lived in approximately 24 United States geographic areas. In the prospective study, cohorts were assigned on the basis of participant-reported clinical history obtained from a screening survey and a study questionnaire. Exposed participants had been in contact with someone with a PCR-confirmed or clinician-diagnosed COVID-19 case within 2 weeks of study entry. Each participant in the prospective study had whole blood, serum and a nasopharyngeal or oropharyngeal swab collected by mobile phlebotomists. Prospective study participants could optionally give additional blood draws and questionnaires over a roughly 2-month period. Prospective study blood samples were shipped either frozen or at room temperature before DNA extraction. The CDR3, from cysteine to phenylalanine, totals 9 residues. Kept here is only the CDR3 DNA, which spans 27 bases and is read in frame from base 1. Reading the germline V gene (reference sequence) gives CDR1 SEHNR and CDR2 FQNEAQ. The germline ends are 11 bases apart after V is trimmed by 10 bases and J by 11 bases.

The chain is encoded by TRBV7-9 joined to TRBJ1-2, with the identity of the D gene unclear. The sequenced material came from PBMCs or T cells enriched from blood (not recorded which). This clonotype was sampled from a woman in her 30s who had been exposed to COVID-19. For the CDR3, the sequence is CATKPTYTF. The DNA sequence is as follows: TGTGCCACCAAACCTACTTACACCTTC.